The sequence of this TCR beta chain was determined in a study of cytomegalovirus exposure and HLA in healthy donors (dated by TCRdb to about 2017). For the wider study: An earlier analysis of approximately 590 of the donors reported 250 to 300 Gb of sequence data and approximately 110 million unique TCR beta sequences from around 200 million T cells. An early release covering just under 650 HLA-typed donors comprised around 300 gigabases of sequencing data and tens of millions of unique TCR sequences. Of the roughly 420 genotyped donors, 65% to 90% were placed in the genetic ancestry cluster associated with self-reported Caucasian donors. The study aimed to test whether signatures of past pathogen exposure could be identified by cataloging public T cell receptors. The study used immunosequencing to profile the T cell repertoires of 670 or so subjects and linked those repertoires to cytomegalovirus serostatus. Along with the approximately 670-subject first cohort, a separate validation cohort of some 130 different subjects was used. The study combined high-throughput TCR immunosequencing, statistical association of individual TCRs with disease status, and machine learning to predict cytomegalovirus infection status. In a later analysis, previously published TCR beta repertoires from 600 to 850 donors were re-analyzed and high-resolution HLA genotyping was added so that TCR occurrence patterns could be studied. In the later analysis, no new phenotypic data were used to find candidate immune exposures; instead, reliance was placed on TCR beta sequences and their occurrence across donors. To decide whether each TCR beta V gene segment behaved as functional or pseudogenic, an earlier analysis of some 600 of the donors relied on high-throughput TCR beta sequencing. Donor age, sex, ethnicity and CMV serostatus were compiled together with the repertoire data. A later genetic analysis used genome-wide SNP genotypes for about 65% of the 666 donors, treating that subset as a discovery cohort. Every discovery cohort repertoire had been produced on one sequencing platform. HLA typing covered class I and class II loci at four-digit resolution. Typing coverage differed by locus: A, B, C, DRB1 and DQB1 were typed in about 629-640 donors, DQA1 in roughly 510, DPA1 in some 610, and DPB1 in 450 to 490. Five DR-DQ haplotypes were treated as single units for association and clustering because of strong linkage in the cohort. Among 300 to 500 genotyped donors of the cohort, an average of around 220,000 unique TCR beta nucleotide sequences was sequenced per donor, of which 15% to 20% were non-productive.

In total, more than 500 healthy bone marrow donors made up the cohort. Cohort members were all nominally healthy when sampled, although unrecorded immune exposures were likely present. The donor was CMV seronegative and belonged to the group of 320 or so seronegative cohort members. A peripheral blood sample was provided by each donor, and peripheral blood mononuclear cells were used for TCR beta sequencing. The Qiagen DNeasy Blood Extraction Kit was used to extract genomic DNA from the blood cell samples. What the research found in general, with its limitations: Correlated functional status among segregating V segments might be attributable to linkage disequilibrium, but an unknown experimental factor could not be ruled out. In an earlier analysis of 587 of the donors, most TCR beta V segments appeared in productive rearrangements about 87% or about 30% of the time, broadly matching IMGT annotations. Across donors, most TCR sequences were observed very rarely, whereas some public TCRs were present in many individuals. Because HLA typing was unavailable for some donors at each locus, only the typed subset was used in association tests. A later analysis found that HLA-associated TCR beta chains were more clonally expanded and had lower generation probabilities than equally common non-associated chains. A later analysis found that most CMV-associated TCR beta chains appeared HLA-restricted, with HLA associations seemingly driven largely by CMV exposure. Roughly uniform sequencing depth across donors was assumed in presence/absence analyses, although this assumption may not hold. A group of highly shared sequence variants was considered likely to be a technical artifact of the sequencing pipeline. A later analysis associated approximately 17,000 TCR beta sequences with specific HLA alleles at a false discovery rate of 0.05. The cohort was sequenced for TCR beta chains only, and without alpha or paired-chain data the features that could be detected were limited. A later analysis found that TCR association rates varied across HLA loci, with DRB1 alleles showing the most associated TCRs and HLA-C alleles the fewest. Because counts were too low, seventeen rarely observed V segments, including chromosome 9 orphons, were left out of the earlier analysis of a few hundred of the donors. It was suggested by the authors that the approach could potentially be generalized to other disease states and immunological phenotypes. When HLA alleles, especially DR and DQ, strongly co-occurred, attributing TCR associations to individual alleles was difficult. In a later analysis, several top co-occurrence clusters were reported to appear linked to parvovirus B19, influenza, CMV and Epstein-Barr virus. In the study, some 160 TCR beta chains were listed as associated with cytomegalovirus. According to a later genetic analysis, donors in an Asian-associated ancestry cluster had fewer N-insertions in productive TCRs than the approximately 630-donor mean. Because the 87-base-pair reads could not distinguish some IMGT-functional V segments, including TRBV6-2 and TRBV6-3, those segments were excluded. The classifier was reported to diagnose cytomegalovirus status with high specificity and sensitivity in both the original cohort and the validation cohort. A further reported finding was that TCR beta sequences accurately predicted the HLA-A and HLA-B alleles for most subjects in the first cohort. An association between a missense DCLRE1C variant and V-gene and J-gene trimming of TCR beta chains was found in a later genetic analysis and replicated in an independent cohort. A few of the identified cytomegalovirus-associated TCR beta chains were confirmed in vitro to be specific for cytomegalovirus antigens. The only immune exposure information available for the cohort was CMV serostatus.

Libraries were made using the immunoSEQ multiplex PCR assay. A mixture of 60 forward primers for TCR Vbeta segments and 13 reverse primers for TCR Jbeta segments was used in the multiplex PCR. A multiplex PCR assay on genomic DNA amplified the CDR3 region of rearranged TCR beta genes. On the Illumina HiSeq System, the amplified TCR beta libraries were sequenced as 87-base-pair reads. Per the source publication's procedure: A later analysis counted about 80 million unique TCR beta chains across the 690 or so repertoires, and 10 million to 12 million of these chains were shared by at least two donors. To remove PCR and sequencing errors, raw reads were error-corrected and collapsed into unique sequences using a nearest-neighbor algorithm that merged closely related sequences. To assign V, D and J gene segments, CDR3 sequences were aligned to IMGT reference sequences. Each retained sequence needed at least a six-nucleotide match to both a V gene segment and a J gene segment. A rearrangement counted as productive if the CDR3 had no stop codons and remained in frame with V and J, and every other rearrangement counted as non-productive. Following IMGT convention, CDR3 was defined as the stretch from the second conserved V-encoded cysteine to the conserved J-encoded phenylalanine. The earlier analysis of 587 of the donors excluded any sequence lacking an unambiguous match to a single V gene segment. In an earlier analysis of several hundred of the donors, V segments were called functional above 56.7% productive rearrangements and were called segregating when the between-donor standard deviation exceeded 5%. A statistical classification framework was built to diagnose cytomegalovirus status from the catalog of TCR beta chain sequences. In a later analysis, TCR nucleotide sequences were compared against IMGT/GENE-DB human TR gene sequences so that V and J genes could be assigned. The TCRdist pipeline was used in a later analysis to assign CDR3 sequences and most-parsimonious VDJ recombination scenarios. In a later analysis, each TCR beta chain was defined by its CDR3 amino acid sequence together with its V-gene family, and reads lacking a unique V-gene family were excluded. A later analysis removed several hundred highly shared, low-generation-probability nucleotide sequences to deal with suspected cross-contamination and a sequencing artifact. In a later analysis, a clonal expansion index for each public chain was calculated from normalized within-repertoire ranks of inferred template counts. In a later analysis, generation probabilities were computed with a VDJ recombination model fitted to out-of-frame rearrangements, and the resulting probabilities were checked against IGoR. A later analysis scored TCR-TCR, TCR-HLA and TCR-CMV co-occurrence with hypergeometric tests, applying a repertoire-size bias correction to TCR pairs. To estimate false discovery rates, a later analysis permuted the HLA or CMV assignments 20 times. In a later analysis, co-occurring TCRs were grouped using DBSCAN, and TCRdist sequence similarity was added for clustering within HLA-allele-positive subsets. For co-occurrence clustering, repertoires with fewer than 30,000 or more than 120,000 public chains were excluded, along with five repertoires with anomalous nucleotide sharing. This is the immuneACCESS table as TCRdb keeps it, with only in-frame sequences that have V and J called. A part of the clones is gone; compared with another copy, unresolved V genes explain less than half, and the rest is unexplained. Clone size and V and J calls were adopted from that table, with D and trimming inferred from the DNA. Across this sample there are about 160,000 clones, with more than 60% seen only once. Together, the top ten hold about 4.5% of the sample.

Germline trimming: 5 bases from V, 4 bases from J; junction bases outside gene matches: 3. The CDR3, from cysteine to phenylalanine, totals 13 residues. Just the 39-base CDR3 DNA is kept, in frame starting at base 1. Sequences MDHEN (CDR1) and SYDVKM (CDR2) are obtained from the germline V gene. This clone was detected only once. Its antigen is not yet known. No clone much larger than this one lies a single base away; base qualities are absent. The V and J segments used are TRBV28 and TRBJ1-2, with TRBD1 identical over 8 junction bases. The sequence was obtained from a man aged 35 to 55 in good health and CMV-seronegative. Sequencing was done on a sample of PBMCs. In nucleotide form, the sequence is TGTGCCAGCAGTCCTACAGGGGGCTATGGCTACACCTTC. The resulting protein is CASSPTGGYGYTF.